The clone carrying this T cell receptor beta chain was counted a few times. Source study methods: It was from reference gene primer amplification that nucleated cell counts were estimated. The table came from immunoSEQ multiplex PCR; TCRdb's copy has only in-frame clones and leaves some out. V and J calls and clone size are as listed in that table; D and trimming were resolved from the DNA. Here the sample spans about 120,000 clones, approximately 87% being singletons. This entry comes from a study of blood T cell repertoires in COVID-19. Looking at the study overall: The study drew acute and convalescent COVID-19 samples from the United States, Italy and Spain. Nucleic acid was either cDNA or gDNA, and it came from T cells, B-cell-depleted T cells, or PBMCs.

The CDR3 is made up of 15 amino acids. Germline loops: CDR1 SGHNT, CDR2 YYREEE (reference sequence). Trimming cost V 2 bases and J 5 bases, with 17 bases left between them. This receptor was identified in a man aged 70-80 years who had recovered from COVID-19. Input material: peripheral blood. J is TRBJ2-7 and V is TRBV5-4; D uncertain. The CDR3 is CASSFRRDPMDEQYF. CDR3 bases: TGTGCCAGCAGCTTTAGGAGAGACCCCATGGACGAGCAGTACTTC.